The T cell receptor (beta chain) described here comes from a study of T cell changes during pregnancy in multiple sclerosis. The germline V gene has CDR1 MNHEY and CDR2 SMNVEV (reference sequence). The CDR3 is 14 residues long. The J segment lost 6 bases and the V segment lost 6 bases, leaving 7 bases of the junction unmatched. TCRdb's copy holds only in-frame clones and misses some; the assay was immunoSEQ multiplex PCR. The sample holds 91,000 or so clones; approximately 93% are singletons and the top ten take about 0.95%. The V call is TRBV27, the J call TRBJ2-3; TRBD2 matches at 9 bases. Here the sequenced sample was peripheral blood, taken after pregnancy. The receptor was isolated from a female donor with multiple sclerosis, enrolled in a pregnancy study. CDR3 sequence reads: CASSRSGSRDTQYF. The DNA for the CDR3 is TGTGCCAGCAGCCGTAGCGGGAGTAGGGATACGCAGTATTTT.